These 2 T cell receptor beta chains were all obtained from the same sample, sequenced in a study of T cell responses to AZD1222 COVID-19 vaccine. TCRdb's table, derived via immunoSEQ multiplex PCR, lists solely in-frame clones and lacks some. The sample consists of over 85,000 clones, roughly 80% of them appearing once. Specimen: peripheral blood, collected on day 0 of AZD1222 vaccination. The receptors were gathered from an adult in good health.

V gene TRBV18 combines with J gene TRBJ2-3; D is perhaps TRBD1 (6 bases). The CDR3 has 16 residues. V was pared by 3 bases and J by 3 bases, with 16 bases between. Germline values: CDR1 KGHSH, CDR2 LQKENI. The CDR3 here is CASSPSEGVGTDTQYF. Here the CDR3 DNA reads TGTGCCAGCTCACCTTCTGAGGGGGTGGGGACAGATACGCAGTATTTT.

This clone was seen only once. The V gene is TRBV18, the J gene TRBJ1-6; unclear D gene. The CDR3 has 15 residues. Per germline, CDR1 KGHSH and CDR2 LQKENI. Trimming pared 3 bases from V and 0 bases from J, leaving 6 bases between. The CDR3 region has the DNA TGTGCCAGCTCACCCGTGGGCTCCTATAATTCACCCCTCCACTTT. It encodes CASSPVGSYNSPLHF.